Listed here are 5 T cell receptor beta chains from one sample, sequenced in a study of memory CD4+ T cells and cytomegalovirus serostatus. The assay was immunoSEQ multiplex PCR, and TCRdb's table has in-frame clones only and misses some. The sample holds about 59,000 clones, roughly 75% seen once. Single viable CD3+CD4+CD8-CD45RO+ cells were sorted as the memory CD4+ T cells. The specimen was memory CD4+ T cells from blood. The receptor set was obtained from an adult in good health and CMV-seronegative. Some clones in this sample may be carry-over from other donors' samples.

In this sample, this clone turned up once. The chain couples TRBV27 to TRBJ1-2; D not certain. CDR1 and CDR2 (germline): MNHEY, SMNVEV (reference sequence). The length of the CDR3 is 16 residues. V was shortened by 2 bases and J by 5 bases, with 18 bases between the two germline ends. CDR3 sequence: CASSLPFPWGSYGYTF. CDR3 DNA: TGTGCCAGCAGTTTACCATTCCCTTGGGGTTCTTATGGCTACACCTTC.

J is TRBJ1-4 and V is TRBV2; 7 positions agree with TRBD1. J lost 7 bases, V lost 5 bases, and 10 bases had no gene match. CDR1 SNHLY and CDR2 FYNNEI come from the germline V gene. This CDR3 spans 15 amino acids. CDR3 coding DNA: TGTGCCAGCAGTAAATCGACAGGGTTTCCTGAAAAACTGTTTTTT. Translating gives CASSKSTGFPEKLFF. The whole variable domain, filled in from reference TRBV2 and TRBJ1-4, reads EPEVTQTPSHQVTQMGQEVILRCVPISNHLYFYWYRQILGQKVEFLVSFYNNEISEKSEIFDDQFSVERPDGSNFTLKIRSTKLEDSAMYFCASSKSTGFPEKLFFGSGTQLSVL.

The sample holds a few counts of this clone. The genes are TRBV4-1 and TRBJ2-5; either TRBD1 or TRBD2 may fit D (6 bases each). CDR1 and CDR2 from the germline V gene are MGHRA and YSYEKL. There are 16 residues in the CDR3. The ends were cut back, 8 bases at V and 2 bases at J, with 21 bases in the middle. The CDR3 loop is CASSSKWGAGQETQYF. CDR3 sequence (DNA): TGCGCCAGCTCCTCCAAGTGGGGGGCGGGGCAAGAGACCCAGTACTTC.

This rearrangement joins TRBV4-3 to TRBJ2-3, with D unresolved. Between the trimmed V and J ends, which lost 0 bases and 4 bases, there was a span of 11 bases. The germline CDR1 and CDR2 sequences are LGHNA and YSLEER. There are 15 residues in the CDR3. In DNA, the CDR3 is TGCGCCAGCAGCCAAGATGTTCTCCCCTCAGATACGCAGTATTTT. It is translated as CASSQDVLPSDTQYF.

A remark on this clone: The junction departs from germline at one end; a sequencing error may be responsible. The rearrangement links TRBV19 to TRBJ1-4; D may be TRBD1 (6 bases). Germline values: CDR1 LNHDA, CDR2 SQIVND (reference sequence). The CDR3 has 14 amino acids. CDR3 residues: CASKGGATNEKLFF. The DNA for the CDR3 is TGTGCAAGTAAAGGGGGGGCAACTAATGAAAAACTGTTTTTT.